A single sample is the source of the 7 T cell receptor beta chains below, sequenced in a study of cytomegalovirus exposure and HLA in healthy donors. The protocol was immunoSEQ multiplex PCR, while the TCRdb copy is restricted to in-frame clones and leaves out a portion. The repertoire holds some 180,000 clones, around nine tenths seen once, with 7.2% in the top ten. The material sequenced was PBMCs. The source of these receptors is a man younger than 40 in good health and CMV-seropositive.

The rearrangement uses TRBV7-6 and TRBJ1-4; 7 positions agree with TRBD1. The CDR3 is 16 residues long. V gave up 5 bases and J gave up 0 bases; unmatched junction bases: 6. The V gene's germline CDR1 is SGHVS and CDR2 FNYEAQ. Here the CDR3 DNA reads TGTGCCAGCAGCGACCGGGACAGACCAACTAATGAAAAACTGTTTTTT. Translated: CASSDRDRPTNEKLFF.

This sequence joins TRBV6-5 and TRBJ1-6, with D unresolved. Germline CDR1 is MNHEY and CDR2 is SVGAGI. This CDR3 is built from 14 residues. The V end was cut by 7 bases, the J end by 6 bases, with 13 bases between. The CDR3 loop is CASISAWGNSPLHF. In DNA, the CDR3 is TGTGCCAGCATCTCGGCCTGGGGTAATTCACCCCTCCACTTT.

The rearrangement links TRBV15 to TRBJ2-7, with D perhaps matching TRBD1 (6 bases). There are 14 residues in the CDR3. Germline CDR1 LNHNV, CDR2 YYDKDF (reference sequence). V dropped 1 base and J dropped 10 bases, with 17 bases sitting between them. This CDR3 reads CATSRGGLDSGQYF. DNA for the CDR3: TGTGCCACCAGCAGAGGAGGGTTGGACAGTGGACAGTACTTC.

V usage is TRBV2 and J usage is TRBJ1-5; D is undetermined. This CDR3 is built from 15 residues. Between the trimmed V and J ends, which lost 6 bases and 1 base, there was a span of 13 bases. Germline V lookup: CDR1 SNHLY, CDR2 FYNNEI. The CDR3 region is CASSPNLESNQPQHF. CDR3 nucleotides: TGTGCCAGCAGCCCCAACCTAGAGAGCAATCAGCCCCAGCATTTT.

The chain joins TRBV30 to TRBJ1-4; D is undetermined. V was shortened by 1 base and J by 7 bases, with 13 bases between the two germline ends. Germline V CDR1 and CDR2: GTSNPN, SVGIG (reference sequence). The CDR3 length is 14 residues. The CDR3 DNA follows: TGTGCCTGGAGTGGTGGGAGGAAAGGTGAAAAACTGTTTTTT. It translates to CAWSGGRKGEKLFF.

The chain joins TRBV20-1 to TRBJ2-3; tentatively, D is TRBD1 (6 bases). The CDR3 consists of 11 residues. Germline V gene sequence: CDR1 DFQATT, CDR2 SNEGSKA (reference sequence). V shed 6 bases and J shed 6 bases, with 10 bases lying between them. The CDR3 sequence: CSATRGDTQYF. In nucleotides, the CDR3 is TGCAGTGCCACGAGGGGGGATACGCAGTATTTT.

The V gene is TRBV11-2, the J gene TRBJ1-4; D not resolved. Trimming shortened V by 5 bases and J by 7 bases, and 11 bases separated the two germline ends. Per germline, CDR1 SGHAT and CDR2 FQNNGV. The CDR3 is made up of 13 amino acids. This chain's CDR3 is CASSPQYLEKLFF. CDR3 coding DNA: TGTGCCAGCAGCCCCCAGTACCTTGAAAAACTGTTTTTT.